Listed here are 21 T cell receptor beta chains from one sample, sequenced in a study of post-analysis software for immune sequencing data. Whole-study findings and limits: TRBV5-6, TRBV5-1 and TRBV20-1 belonged to a set of roughly 5 TRBV segments that were more frequent in patients than controls.

Their antigen targets remain unknown. Tagging with unique molecular identifiers was a feature of the TCR beta cDNA libraries. TCRdb recomputed calls from the PCR reads with MiXCR, one row per CDR3 protein. The sample lists roughly 620,000 distinct CDR3 sequences, around 40% occurring once. Sequences were obtained from blood. These receptors were taken from a girl between 10 and 17 years old with multiple sclerosis.

This chain joins TRBV12-3 or TRBV12-4 and TRBJ2-1; 10 positions agree with TRBD1. This CDR3 is built from 16 residues. V lost 6 bases and J lost 1; bases outside the gene matches: 6. CDR3 sequence (DNA): TGTGCCAGCAGAACCGACAGGGGGCTATCCTACAATGAGCAGTTCTTC. The encoded protein is CASRTDRGLSYNEQFF.

V is TRBV12-2 and J is TRBJ2-3; TRBD2 is the table's D call, not checked against the DNA. TRBV12-2 is recorded as a pseudogene. The CDR3 loop spans 16 amino acids. As DNA, the CDR3 is TGTGCAAGTCGCTTAAGCCCAGCGGGCCACACAGATACGCAGTATTTT. Amino acids: CASRLSPAGHTDTQYF.

This clonotype was found a few times. The chain couples TRBV5-1 to TRBJ2-7, with D possibly matching TRBD1 (5 bases). V was pared by 0 bases and J by 2 bases, with 15 bases between. This CDR3 is 16 amino acids long. Germline V gene lookup returns CDR1 SGHRS and CDR2 YFSETQ. CDR3 coding DNA: TGCGCCAGCAGCTTGGGTGACAGCTCAAACCCCTACGAGCAGTACTTC. Amino acids: CASSLGDSSNPYEQYF.

This clonotype was counted between two and nine times. The V gene is TRBV6-1, the J gene TRBJ2-4, with 10 bases fitting TRBD2. The end of the DNA fits TRBJ2-7 better, so the J call may be wrong. The CDR3 is 18 residues long. CDR1 is MNHNS, CDR2 SASEGT, per germline. The CDR3 DNA is TGTGCCAGCAGCGCGGGCCGCGTGGGACTAGCGTTGACCTACGAGCAGTACTTC. Residues: CASSAGRVGLALTYEQYF.

V usage is TRBV10-3 and J usage is TRBJ2-3; 7 nucleotides agree with TRBD2. The CDR3 runs to 17 residues. CDR1 and CDR2 from the germline V gene are ENHRY and SYGVKD. V lost 0 bases, J lost 5 bases, and 11 bases stayed unmatched. The CDR3 DNA sequence: TGTGCCATCAGTGAGTCGATAGTAAAGCGGGGTGGAGATACGCAGTATTTT. Protein sequence: CAISESIVKRGGDTQYF.

This chain links TRBV20-1 with TRBJ2-5; D assignment may be TRBD1 or TRBD2 (5 bases each). Germline-derived CDR1 and CDR2 are DFQATT and SNEGSKA (reference sequence). The CDR3 has 12 residues. V was clipped by 5 bases and J by 2 bases, with 9 bases between them. CDR3 in amino acids: CSALGRQETQYF. The CDR3 nucleotides read TGCAGTGCTTTGGGACGGCAAGAGACCCAGTACTTC.

Concerning this clonotype itself: Relative to the germline gene, one junction end is altered; a read error may explain this. The chain is built from TRBV29-1 and TRBJ2-7; possibly TRBD1 for D (6 bases). The CDR3 runs 12 residues. Germline CDR1 reads SQVTM; CDR2 reads ANQGSEA. As DNA, the CDR3 is TGCGGCGTCGCTCCCGACAGGTCGGAGCAGTACTTC. Translation gives CGVAPDRSEQYF.

The V gene is TRBV5-1, the J gene TRBJ1-5; D gene unclear. Deletions cut 4 bases from V and 0 bases from J, with 8 bases between. CDR3 size: 14 residues. Germline lookup yields CDR1 SGHRS and CDR2 YFSETQ. CDR3 sequence: CASSDGISNQPQHF. Here the CDR3 DNA reads TGCGCCAGCAGCGATGGGATTAGCAATCAGCCCCAGCATTTT.

This sequence joins TRBV27 and TRBJ2-5; 7 nucleotides agree with TRBD1. Per the germline V gene, CDR1 is MNHEY and CDR2 is SMNVEV (reference sequence). The CDR3 covers 16 residues. V lost 6 bases, J lost 4 bases, and 14 bases stayed unmatched. CDR3 in DNA: TGTGCCAGCAGCCCTGCCGGGACAGAAAAGGGAGAGACCCAGTACTTC. It encodes CASSPAGTEKGETQYF.

The chain links TRBV5-1 to TRBJ1-2; no clear D gene. Germline assignment: CDR1 SGHRS and CDR2 YFSETQ. Trimming took off 0 bases at V and 5 bases at J, with 11 bases between the two ends. This CDR3 has 14 residues. CDR3 nucleotides: TGCGCCAGCAGCTTGGACGGGGAACTGTATGGCTACACCTTC. It is translated as CASSLDGELYGYTF.

About this clonotype: Germline is not matched at one junction end, which may reflect a read error. The genes are TRBV5-5 and TRBJ2-7; D is possibly TRBD1 (5 bases). The CDR3 has 15 amino acids. Germline values: CDR1 SGHKS, CDR2 YYEKEE (reference sequence). DNA of the CDR3: TGTACCAGCAGCTTCTTGGGTGGGGCCGCCTACGAGCAGTACTTC. Amino acid sequence: CTSSFLGGAAYEQYF. Based on the CDR3 plus reference TRBV5-5 and TRBJ2-7, the full variable domain is DAGVTQSPTHLIKTRGQQVTLRCSPISGHKSVSWYQQVLGQGPQFIFQYYEKEERGRGNFPDRFSARQFPNYSSELNVNALLLGDSALYLCTSSFLGGAAYEQYFGPGTRLTVT.

CDR3 sequence: CASSLTPLGETQYF. The CDR3 DNA follows: TGCGCCAGCAGCTTAACACCTTTGGGCGAGACCCAGTACTTC. The V gene is TRBV5-1, the J gene TRBJ2-7; D gene unclear. The J call may be in error: the DNA end matches TRBJ2-5 better. Germline CDR1 reads SGHRS; CDR2 reads YFSETQ. The CDR3 runs to 14 residues.

The rearrangement uses TRBV13 and TRBJ2-4, with 7 bases fitting TRBD1. The germline gives CDR1 PRHDT, CDR2 FYEKMQ (reference sequence). This CDR3 comprises 14 residues. J was trimmed by 6 bases and V by 3 bases; bases with no gene match: 5. Here the CDR3 DNA reads TGTGCCAGCAGCTTGAGGAGACAGGGAAACATTCAGTACTTC. Protein product: CASSLRRQGNIQYF.

This clonotype has a handful of counts. V is TRBV7-2 and J is TRBJ2-5; tentative D call: TRBD2 (6 bases). This CDR3 has 16 residues. V was pared by 5 bases and J by 5 bases, with 21 bases between. CDR1 SGHTA and CDR2 FQGNSA come from the germline V gene. CDR3 DNA sequence: TGTGCCAGCAGCATGACCTTAGCGGAGCCCTGGGAGACCCAGTACTTC. Its protein is CASSMTLAEPWETQYF.

This clonotype is a singleton in its sample. V is TRBV6-6 and J is TRBJ1-1; D perhaps matches TRBD1 (6 bases). The CDR3 sequence is 14 residues long. CDR1 MNHNY and CDR2 SVGAGI come from the germline V gene (reference sequence). V was clipped by 0 bases and J by 3 bases, with 8 bases between them. CDR3 in amino acids: CASSYSHRDTEAFF. The CDR3 nucleotides are TGTGCCAGCAGTTACTCTCACAGGGACACTGAAGCTTTCTTT.

This clonotype was detected a few times. The chain carries TRBV9 and TRBJ2-7; 9 bases fit TRBD1. The CDR3 loop spans 15 amino acids. The V and J ends lost 1 base and 7 bases, in that order; junction bases with no gene match: 9. Germline CDR1 SGDLS, CDR2 YYNGEE. CDR3 coding DNA: TGTGCCAGCAGCGTAACAGGGGGCGCGACGGGGGAGCAGTACTTC. Amino acid sequence: CASSVTGGATGEQYF.

This clonotype was counted between two and nine times. The chain has TRBV7-9 and TRBJ1-1; 9 bases match TRBD1. The trim removed 5 bases at V and 5 bases at J, leaving 9 bases unmatched. Germline V gene data show CDR1 as SEHNR and CDR2 as FQNEAQ (reference sequence). The CDR3 is 15 amino acids. CDR3 sequence reads: CASSGGDREVTEAFF. CDR3 coding DNA: TGTGCCAGCAGCGGCGGGGACAGGGAGGTGACTGAAGCTTTCTTT.

This clonotype was seen ten or more times. The CDR3 region is CASSDGSRGYTF. The CDR3 bases are TGTGCCAGCAGTGACGGCAGTCGGGGCTACACCTTC. This rearrangement joins TRBV6-4 to TRBJ1-2; no definite D call. Trimming stripped 2 bases from V and 8 bases from J, with 9 bases between. This CDR3 has 12 residues. From germline, CDR1 is MRHNA and CDR2 SNTAGT.

The chain employs TRBV27 and TRBJ1-6; D ambiguous. Germline CDR1 reads MNHEY; CDR2 reads SMNVEV (reference sequence). V was shortened by 4 bases and J by 6 bases, with 10 bases between the two germline ends. The CDR3 runs to 14 residues. Here the CDR3 DNA reads TGTGCCAGCAGTTACGGACGGGGTAATTCACCCCTCCACTTT. Its translation is CASSYGRGNSPLHF.

This clonotype was seen more than once but under ten times. The chain links TRBV5-8 to TRBJ2-5; D assignment may be TRBD1 or TRBD2 (5 bases each). This CDR3 is built from 15 residues. Trimming stripped 7 bases from V and 0 bases from J, with 16 bases between. Germline V lookup: CDR1 SGHTS, CDR2 YDEGEE. CDR3 nucleotides: TGTGCCAGCCGGACTGGGACCGCGTACCAAGAGACCCAGTACTTC. It yields the protein CASRTGTAYQETQYF.

The V and J genes are TRBV5-6 and TRBJ1-4; no firm D call. The V end was cut by 6 bases, the J end by 0 bases, with 9 bases between. The V gene's germline CDR1 is SGHDT and CDR2 YYEEEE. The CDR3 length is 14 residues. Here the CDR3 DNA reads TGTGCCAGCACCAACGGGGCAACTAATGAAAAACTGTTTTTT. It is translated as CASTNGATNEKLFF.